Each of the 29 T cell receptor beta chains below was sequenced from the same sample in a study of CXCR3 chemokines and chemotherapy response in bladder cancer. TCRdb re-derived calls from the PCR reads in MiXCR, one entry per CDR3 protein. The sample comprises 1,700 or so distinct CDR3 sequences, less than 25% of which are singletons, and roughly 35% rests with the top ten. The specimen was taken from a patient whose treatment included neoadjuvant chemotherapy. The receptors stem from a human donor with bladder cancer that did not respond to neoadjuvant chemotherapy.

This clonotype is labeled medium-sized (0.01 to 0.1%). V usage is TRBV6-1 and J usage is TRBJ2-3, with 7 positions matching TRBD2. J gave up 5 bases and V 4 bases, and 6 bases lay outside the gene matches. Germline-derived CDR1 and CDR2 are MNHNS and SASEGT. This CDR3 contains 14 residues. As DNA, the CDR3 is TGTGCCAGCAGTGGGGGGGGTCCCGGAGATACGCAGTATTTT. Protein sequence: CASSGGGPGDTQYF.

By its share, this clonotype is medium-sized. The genes are TRBV30 and TRBJ2-7; D gene unclear. V was shortened by 2 bases and J by 5 bases, with 10 bases between the two germline ends. The CDR3 loop spans 12 amino acids. Germline V gives CDR1 GTSNPN, CDR2 SVGIG (reference sequence). The CDR3 bases are TGTGCCTGGAGTCGGCAGATCAACGAGCAGTACTTC. This encodes CAWSRQINEQYF.

This rearrangement joins TRBV9 to TRBJ2-3; TRBD1 or TRBD2 may be the D gene (5 bases each). Looked up from germline, CDR1 is SGDLS and CDR2 is YYNGEE. There are 14 residues in the CDR3. V lost 8 bases, J lost 2 bases, and 15 bases lay in between. The CDR3 loop reads CASRLRGDTDTQYF. CDR3 nucleotide sequence: TGTGCCAGTAGGTTGAGAGGGGACACAGATACGCAGTATTTT.

By frequency in the sample, this clonotype is medium-sized (0.01 to 0.1%). This rearrangement joins TRBV27 to TRBJ1-1; D is undetermined. Trimming stripped 3 bases from V and 4 bases from J, with 15 bases between. Germline V gene data show CDR1 as MNHEY and CDR2 as SMNVEV (reference sequence). The CDR3 spans 15 residues. The CDR3 sequence is CASSFHMGMGTEAFF. The CDR3 DNA follows: TGTGCCAGCAGTTTCCATATGGGGATGGGCACTGAAGCTTTCTTT.

This clonotype is labeled as medium-sized (0.01 to 0.1%). The CDR3 bases are TGTGCCACCCAGGGACAGGGTCGAAGCACAGATACGCAGTATTTT. This sequence encodes CATQGQGRSTDTQYF. The rearrangement joins TRBV24-1 to TRBJ2-3; 9 nucleotides line up with TRBD1. The CDR3 loop spans 15 amino acids. V lost 9 bases and J lost 0; bases outside the gene matches: 6. From germline, CDR1 is KGHDR and CDR2 SFDVKD.

Many counts were recorded for this clonotype. The V gene is TRBV30, the J gene TRBJ2-3; 9 nucleotides agree with TRBD2. With 4 bases clipped from V and 1 base from J, the junction kept 0 bases outside the gene matches. The V gene's germline CDR1 is GTSNPN and CDR2 SVGIG (reference sequence). There are 13 residues in the CDR3. CDR3 sequence: CAWTSGGTDTQYF. CDR3 sequence (DNA): TGTGCCTGGACTAGCGGGGGCACAGATACGCAGTATTTT.

About this clonotype itself: A far larger clone is off by one base, so a read error is likely. The chain has TRBV28 and TRBJ2-3, with 13 nucleotides matching TRBD2. Germline-derived CDR1 and CDR2 are MDHEN and SYDVKM. The CDR3 runs to 18 residues. With V trimmed by 5 bases and J by 5 bases, 13 bases remained unmatched. The CDR3 DNA reads TGTGCCAGCAGTCGCTTTTGGGGACTAGCGGGGAGAAGAGATACGCAGTATTTT. Translated, it gives CASSRFWGLAGRRDTQYF. The entire variable domain, with the rest obtained from reference TRBV28 and TRBJ2-3, is as follows: DVKVTQSSRYLVKRTGEKVFLECVQDMDHENMFWYRQDPGLGLRLIYFSYDVKMKEKGDIPEGYSVSREKKERFSLILESASTNQTSMYLCASSRFWGLAGRRDTQYFGPGTRLTVL.

By sample share, this clonotype is medium-sized (0.01 to 0.1%). The V and J genes are TRBV19 and TRBJ2-3, with D unclear. In germline, CDR1 is LNHDA, CDR2 SQIVND (reference sequence). The length of the CDR3 is 14 residues. V lost 7 bases, J lost 0 bases, and 11 bases lay in between. CDR3 bases: TGTGCCAGTACCGGACCTTTTAGCACAGATACGCAGTATTTT. This gives the protein CASTGPFSTDTQYF.

This clonotype ranks as medium-sized (0.01 to 0.1%). The chain has TRBV7-3 and TRBJ2-3; TRBD1 might be the D (6 bases). Trimming took off 2 bases at V and 2 bases at J, with 11 bases between the two ends. This CDR3 region has 15 residues. Per the germline V gene, CDR1 is SGHTA and CDR2 is FQGTGA. CDR3 region: CASSLGGQNTDTQYF. In DNA form, the CDR3 reads TGTGCCAGCAGCTTAGGCGGACAGAACACAGATACGCAGTATTTT.

By share, this clonotype ranks as medium-sized. The CDR3 sequence is CASSPQKNEQFF. In DNA, the CDR3 is TGTGCCAGCTCACCCCAGAAAAATGAGCAGTTCTTC. V is TRBV18 and J is TRBJ2-1, with no clear D. This CDR3 spans 12 amino acids. Between the trimmed V and J ends, which lost 3 bases and 7 bases, there was a span of 7 bases. Germline CDR1 KGHSH, CDR2 LQKENI. Looking up the rest from reference TRBV18 and TRBJ2-1 gives the full variable domain: NAGVMQNPRHLVRRRGQEARLRCSPMKGHSHVYWYRQLPEEGLKFMVYLQKENIIDESGMPKERFSAEFPKEGPSILRIQQVVRGDSAAYFCASSPQKNEQFFGPGTRLTVL.

Relative to its sample, this clonotype is large. The chain carries TRBV25-1 and TRBJ2-1; D remains ambiguous. From germline, CDR1 is MGHDK and CDR2 SYGVNS. The V gene lost 3 bases and the J gene lost 10 bases, with 13 bases spanning the gap. The length of the CDR3 is 13 residues. CDR3 in DNA: TGTGCCAGCAGTGAGCTAGATATCCGCGAGCAGTTCTTC. This gives the protein CASSELDIREQFF. Using reference TRBV25-1 and TRBJ2-1 for the parts outside the CDR3, the full variable domain is EADIYQTPRYLVIGTGKKITLECSQTMGHDKMYWYQQDPGMELHLIHYSYGVNSTEKGDLSSESTVSRIRTEHFPLTLESARPSHTSQYLCASSELDIREQFFGPGTRLTVL.

This clonotype is categorized as medium-sized. The chain is built from TRBV6-5 and TRBJ1-3; TRBD1 is a possible D gene (6 bases). Trimming removed 0 bases at V and 7 bases at J, with 13 bases between. Per germline, CDR1 MNHEY and CDR2 SVGAGI. The CDR3 is 15 amino acids. The CDR3 is CASSYSVGGGNTIYF. CDR3 sequence (DNA): TGTGCCAGCAGTTACTCAGTAGGAGGGGGGAACACCATATATTTT.

This clonotype occurred many times. V gene TRBV28 combines with J gene TRBJ2-5; 12 bases are a match to TRBD2. This CDR3 region has 14 residues. Losses at the gene ends were 6 bases for V and 5 bases for J; bases not matched to a gene: 4. Germline V gene data show CDR1 as MDHEN and CDR2 as SYDVKM. In DNA, the CDR3 is TGTGCCAGCAGACTAGCGGGGGGCGGGGAGACCCAGTACTTC. It yields the protein CASRLAGGGETQYF.

In its sample, this clonotype ranks as medium-sized (0.01 to 0.1%). V and J are TRBV6-6 and TRBJ2-6; the D gene is possibly TRBD2 (5 bases). Looked up from germline, CDR1 is MNHNY and CDR2 is SVGAGI (reference sequence). The CDR3 sequence is 17 residues long. Trimming took 8 bases from V and 0 from J, leaving 17 bases between them. This CDR3 is CASRGSIARSGANVLTF. The CDR3 bases are TGTGCCAGCCGGGGATCGATTGCCCGCTCTGGGGCCAACGTCCTGACTTTC.

This clonotype was seen ten or more times. The rearrangement joins TRBV30 to TRBJ1-5; D gene ambiguous. In germline, CDR1 is GTSNPN, CDR2 SVGIG (reference sequence). The CDR3 consists of 14 residues. Deletions cut 4 bases from V and 0 bases from J, with 10 bases between. The CDR3 coding sequence is TGTGCCTGGACTGGGCAGACTAGCAATCAGCCCCAGCATTTT. It is translated as CAWTGQTSNQPQHF.

By share, this clonotype ranks as medium-sized (0.01 to 0.1%). The J gene is TRBJ2-1, the V gene TRBV29-1, with 9 positions matching TRBD1. The V segment lost 5 bases and the J segment 7 bases; nucleotides outside the gene matches: 3. Germline-derived CDR1 and CDR2 are SQVTM and ANQGSEA. The CDR3 is 12 residues long. The CDR3, as DNA: TGCAGCGTTCCCGGGACAGGGAATGAGCAGTTCTTC. Its protein product is CSVPGTGNEQFF.

V usage is TRBV2 and J usage is TRBJ1-4, with TRBD1 matching over 10 bases. The CDR3 is 15 residues long. Trimming cost V 1 base and J 5 bases; bases outside gene matches: 1. CDR1 and CDR2 from the germline V gene are SNHLY and FYNNEI. Here the CDR3 reads CASSEEGQGNEKLFF. The CDR3 DNA reads TGTGCCAGCAGTGAAGAGGGACAGGGGAATGAAAAACTGTTTTTT.

This clonotype has a count of ten or more. This chain joins TRBV7-3 and TRBJ2-3; D unresolved. Trimming pared 1 base from V and 2 bases from J, leaving 13 bases between. The CDR3 totals 16 residues. Germline CDR1 reads SGHTA; CDR2 reads FQGTGA. In DNA form, the CDR3 reads TGTGCCAGCAGCTTAAGCGGACGGTTTACCACAGATACGCAGTATTTT. This gives the protein CASSLSGRFTTDTQYF.

This chain connects TRBV6-1 to TRBJ1-6; weak D call: TRBD1 (5 bases). The V gene's germline CDR1 is MNHNS and CDR2 SASEGT. V lost 0 bases, J lost 0 bases, and 18 bases lay in between. This CDR3 is 20 amino acids long. The CDR3 nucleotides read TGTGCCAGCAGTGAAGCAGGGACCGCGCCTAATAGCTCCTATAATTCACCCCTCCACTTT. Amino acids: CASSEAGTAPNSSYNSPLHF.

This clonotype was seen ten or more times. J is TRBJ2-7 and V is TRBV6-1; maybe TRBD1 (6 bases). V lost 0 bases and J lost 5, with 14 bases in between. Germline CDR1 reads MNHNS; CDR2 reads SASEGT. This CDR3 spans 15 amino acids. The CDR3 sequence: CASSEAGTGPHEQYF. For the CDR3, the DNA is TGTGCCAGCAGTGAAGCAGGAACAGGGCCGCACGAGCAGTACTTC.

In its sample, this clonotype was seen many times. The chain employs TRBV6-1 and TRBJ1-2; possible D gene TRBD1, 5 bases. Trimming took 1 base from V and 3 from J, leaving 9 bases between them. The CDR3 is made up of 14 amino acids. Germline CDR1 MNHNS, CDR2 SASEGT. The CDR3 DNA reads as TGTGCCAGCAGTGAAGGACAGCCATACTATGGCTACACCTTC. This sequence encodes CASSEGQPYYGYTF.

Regarding this clonotype: This probably arose from a read error, given a far larger clone one base away. The chain joins TRBV6-5 to TRBJ1-2, with TRBD1 identical over 8 bases. In germline, CDR1 is MNHEY, CDR2 SVGAGI. Losses at the gene ends were 7 bases for V and 3 bases for J; bases not matched to a gene: 7. The CDR3 loop spans 14 amino acids. Written as DNA, the CDR3 is TGTGCCAGCAAAGCAGCAGGGGGCGACTATGGCTACACCTTC. It translates to CASKAAGGDYGYTF.

The table lists this clonotype with many counts. V is TRBV28 and J is TRBJ1-1; possible D gene TRBD1, 5 bases. Germline V CDR1 and CDR2: MDHEN, SYDVKM. The CDR3 has 14 residues. With 8 bases removed from V and 1 base from J, the gap between germline ends came to 14 bases. CDR3 protein: CASQSGGGNTEAFF. For the CDR3, the DNA is TGTGCCAGCCAATCGGGCGGGGGGAACACTGAAGCTTTCTTT.

This clonotype is labeled medium-sized (0.01 to 0.1%). The genes are TRBV6-6 and TRBJ1-3, with D unresolved. The CDR3 consists of 13 residues. Germline V CDR1 and CDR2: MNHNY, SVGAGI (reference sequence). V lost 2 bases, J lost 4 bases, and 6 bases lay in between. The CDR3 spells CASSYLGGNTIYF. The DNA for the CDR3 is TGTGCCAGCAGTTACCTGGGGGGAAACACCATATATTTT.

The V call is TRBV6-6, the J call TRBJ2-7; 16 positions agree with TRBD2. V lost 2 bases to trimming and J lost 5 bases; unmatched junction nucleotides: 9. CDR1 and CDR2 from the germline V gene are MNHNY and SVGAGI (reference sequence). The CDR3 totals 18 residues. The CDR3 DNA reads TGTGCCAGCAGTTACCGAGGGACTAGCGGGGGGGATAGCCACGAGCAGTACTTC. Protein sequence: CASSYRGTSGGDSHEQYF.

By sample fraction, this clonotype is medium-sized (0.01 to 0.1%). The chain recombines TRBV6-1 with TRBJ2-1; 13 bases agree with TRBD2. V was pared by 6 bases and J by 6 bases, with 5 bases of the junction left unmatched. There are 15 residues in the CDR3. Per the germline V gene, CDR1 is MNHNS and CDR2 is SASEGT. The CDR3 loop is CASRGLAGQTNEQFF. For the CDR3, the DNA is TGTGCCAGCAGGGGACTAGCGGGGCAGACCAATGAGCAGTTCTTC.

This clonotype was seen repeatedly, ten times or more. The rearrangement joins TRBV6-2 or TRBV6-3 to TRBJ2-5; 9 positions match TRBD2. Germline CDR1 MNHEY, CDR2 SVGEGT. With V trimmed by 5 bases and J by 1 base, 11 bases remained unmatched. The CDR3 extends over 17 amino acids. The CDR3: CASSPQPGLARQETQYF. The CDR3 bases are TGTGCCAGCAGTCCCCAGCCCGGACTAGCGCGCCAAGAGACCCAGTACTTC.

Worth noting for this clonotype: One base away lies a much larger clone, so this may be a sequencing read error. The V call is TRBV7-9, the J call TRBJ2-2, with D perhaps TRBD2 (5 bases). The CDR3 runs 15 residues. CDR1 SEHNR and CDR2 FQNEAQ come from the germline V gene (reference sequence). The CDR3, as DNA: TGTGCCAGCAGCTTAGATCACCCGAACACCGGGGTGCTGTTTTTT. Its translation: CASSLDHPNTGVLFF.

This clonotype was counted once. The chain joins TRBV7-3 to TRBJ2-2, with D perhaps matching TRBD2 (5 bases). CDR3 length: 13 amino acids. Germline CDR1 is SGHTA and CDR2 is FQGTGA. V lost 8 bases to trimming and J lost 1 base, with 8 bases between them. The CDR3 loop is CASREWNTGELFF. CDR3 coding DNA: TGTGCCAGCCGGGAATGGAACACCGGGGAGCTGTTTTTT.